This TCR beta chain was identified in a study of blood T cell repertoires in COVID-19 (TCRdb year 2020). Background on the whole study: Samples covering the acute and convalescent phases of COVID-19 were provided by collaborators in the United States, Italy and Spain. The prospective study material was composed of cDNA or gDNA derived from T cells, B-cell-depleted T cells, or PBMCs. Subjects who had been exposed to COVID-19, were actively infected with it, or had recovered from it provided the deeply sampled blood TCRbeta repertoires that made up the dataset. The repertoires were made available in a free public database intended to serve as a resource for research on the immune response to SARS-CoV-2. Samples were obtained from the ongoing ImmuneRACE study (first 160 participants) and from about 1,300 subjects provided by 6 global collaborators. Sample metadata almost always included a de-identified subject ID, COVID-19 status, age in years and sex. Where HLA class I and class II types were available, the types were taken from metadata supplied by the sample provider, not from assay-based typing.

To note about this clone: Its antigen has not been determined. The germline gene is not matched at one end of the junction; a read error may be the cause.

What the authors observed across the whole study: Clinical and demographic metadata were provided uncurated, with the amount varying by source and participant.

The immunoSEQ Assay, a bias-controlled multiplex PCR, was used to amplify TCRbeta CDR3 regions from genomic DNA. The published analysis was carried out like this. Within the assay, amplification of reference gene primers was used to estimate how many nucleated cells each sample contained. To quantify the absolute abundance of each unique TCRbeta CDR3 rearrangement, sequence reads were collapsed and filtered. Productive Simpson clonality was computed per sample as the square root of Simpson's diversity index over productive rearrangements. The table was pulled from immuneACCESS by TCRdb, which kept in-frame rearrangements only. Such tables lose some clones; where checked, under half of the loss comes from unresolved V genes, and the rest has no known cause. V, J and clone size reflect that table, while D and trimming were determined from the DNA. The sample data list approximately 300,000 clones, and roughly 89% of these were observed just once. Roughly a tenth of the sample is taken by the ten largest.

From its cysteine to its phenylalanine, the CDR3 spans 14 amino acids. Kept here is only the CDR3 DNA, which spans 42 bases and is read in frame from base 1. CDR1 and CDR2, per the germline V gene, are MDHEN and SYDVKM. Enrolling through a virtual design, the prospective study's participants ranged in age from roughly 18 to 100 years and lived across 20 to 25 United States geographic areas. To assign participants to cohorts, the prospective study relied on clinical history that participants themselves reported in a screening survey and a study questionnaire. Recovered participants in ImmuneRACE Cohort 3 were defined as having two consecutive negative NP/OP PCR tests, clearance from a healthcare professional, or resolution of symptoms. Mobile phlebotomists in the prospective study collected whole blood, serum and a nasopharyngeal or oropharyngeal swab from every participant. Over an approximately 2-month period, participants in the prospective study had the option of providing additional blood draws and questionnaires. Blood samples from the prospective study were shipped frozen or at room temperature prior to DNA extraction.

Recombination connected TRBV28 to TRBJ2-4, with 8 middle bases fitting TRBD2. This sequence was found in a woman aged 25 to 39 who had recovered from COVID-19. Sequenced sample: PBMCs or T cells enriched from blood (not recorded which). The CDR3 protein sequence reads: CASSFRGIAGTRTF. The DNA sequence follows: TGTGCCAGCAGTTTTCGGGGGATAGCGGGAACCCGGACCTTC.